Shown below are 7 T cell receptor beta chains from a single sample sequenced in a study of CD8 T cells in ankylosing spondylitis. TCRdb reanalysed the 5' RACE reads using MiXCR and keeps one entry per CDR3 protein. The sample lists 350,000 to 550,000 distinct CDR3 sequences, 26% seen once, with over 0.8% in the top ten. What these receptors recognize is not known. Broader study findings: There was a TCR beta motif, made of several highly homologous variants, that appeared characteristic of ankylosing spondylitis blood.

Sequenced sample: blood, either unsorted or a sorted T cell fraction (not recorded which). Receptors were obtained from a male donor with ankylosing spondylitis.

There are a few counts of this clonotype. The V and J genes are TRBV28 and TRBJ2-3; 9 bases are a match to TRBD2. Per the germline V gene, CDR1 is MDHEN and CDR2 is SYDVKM. Trimming removed 5 bases from V and 2 bases from J; junction bases left unmatched: 2. This CDR3 is built from 14 residues. CDR3 sequence (DNA): TGTGCCAGCAGTCGGACTAGCGTCACAGATACGCAGTATTTT. This sequence encodes CASSRTSVTDTQYF. The full variable domain, rest sourced from reference TRBV28 and TRBJ2-3, is DVKVTQSSRYLVKRTGEKVFLECVQDMDHENMFWYRQDPGLGLRLIYFSYDVKMKEKGDIPEGYSVSREKKERFSLILESASTNQTSMYLCASSRTSVTDTQYFGPGTRLTVL.

This clonotype turned up a few times. The genes are TRBV24-1 and TRBJ2-7; 7 nucleotides line up with TRBD1. V shed 4 bases and J 7 bases; nucleotides not matched to a gene: 12. CDR1 is KGHDR, CDR2 SFDVKD, per germline. The CDR3 runs to 15 residues. The CDR3, as DNA: TGTGCCACCAGTGACCCGAGGACAGGTTCGAGGGAGCAGTACTTC. It is translated as CATSDPRTGSREQYF.

The rearrangement joins TRBV4-2 to TRBJ2-3, with TRBD1 identical over 7 bases. Trimming removed 0 bases from V and 2 bases from J; junction bases left unmatched: 8. Germline CDR1 is LGHNA and CDR2 is YNFKEQ. CDR3 length: 17 amino acids. The CDR3, as DNA: TGTGCCAGCAGCCAAGATAGAGGGGGCACAACCACAGATACGCAGTATTTT. Protein: CASSQDRGGTTTDTQYF.

This clonotype was seen more than once but under ten times. V is TRBV12-3 or TRBV12-4 and J is TRBJ2-3; D is unclear. The V end lost 2 bases, the J end lost 2 bases, and 8 bases lay between the germline ends. The CDR3 is made up of 14 amino acids. The CDR3 protein is CASSLPPSTDTQYF. For the CDR3, the DNA is TGTGCCAGCAGTTTACCCCCCTCCACAGATACGCAGTATTTT.

This clonotype was counted a single time. This chain uses TRBV19 with TRBJ2-3, with 7 bases fitting TRBD2. The CDR3 spans 15 residues. CDR1 is LNHDA and CDR2 is SQIVND in the germline V gene (reference sequence). Germline trimming cut 3 bases from V and 4 bases from J; bases unmatched to any gene: 7. This CDR3 is CASSISAGEADTQYF. The CDR3 bases are TGTGCCAGTAGTATTTCCGCGGGAGAGGCAGATACGCAGTATTTT.

As concerns this clonotype: A read error may account for a junction end that differs from germline. The chain uses TRBV5-6 and TRBJ2-1, with 12 bases matching TRBD2. The CDR3 is 15 amino acids. Germline V CDR1 and CDR2: SGHDT, YYEEEE. The CDR3 loop reads CASSFLLAGGNEQFF. The DNA of the CDR3 is TGTGCCAGCAGCTTCCTCCTAGCGGGAGGGAATGAACAGTTCTTC.

The CDR3 spells CASSWFTWDPEQYF. The CDR3 DNA reads as TGTGCCAGCAGCTGGTTTACTTGGGATCCCGAGCAGTACTTC. V and J are TRBV5-5 and TRBJ2-7; no reliable D call. Looked up from germline, CDR1 is SGHKS and CDR2 is YYEKEE (reference sequence). There are 14 residues in the CDR3. V was cut by 3 bases and J by 6 bases, with 16 bases left in between.